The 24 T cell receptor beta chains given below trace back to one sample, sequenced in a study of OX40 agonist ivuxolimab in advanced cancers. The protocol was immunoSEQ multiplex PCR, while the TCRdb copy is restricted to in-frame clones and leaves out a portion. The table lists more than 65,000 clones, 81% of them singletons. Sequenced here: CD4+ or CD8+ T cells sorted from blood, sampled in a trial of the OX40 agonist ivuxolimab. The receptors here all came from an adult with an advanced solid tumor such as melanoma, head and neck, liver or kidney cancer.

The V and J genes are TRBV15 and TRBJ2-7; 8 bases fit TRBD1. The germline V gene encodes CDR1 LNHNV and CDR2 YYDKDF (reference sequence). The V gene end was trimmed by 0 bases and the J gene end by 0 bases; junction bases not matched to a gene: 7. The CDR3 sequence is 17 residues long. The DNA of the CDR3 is TGTGCCACCAGCAGAGATAGGACAGGGCCCCTCTCCTACGAGCAGTACTTC. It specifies CATSRDRTGPLSYEQYF.

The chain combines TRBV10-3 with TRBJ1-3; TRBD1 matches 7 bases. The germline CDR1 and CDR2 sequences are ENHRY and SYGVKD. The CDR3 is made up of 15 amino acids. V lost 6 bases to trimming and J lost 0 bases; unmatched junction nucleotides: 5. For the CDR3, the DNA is TGTGCCATCAGGGGGACAGAAAGCTCTGGAAACACCATATATTTT. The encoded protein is CAIRGTESSGNTIYF.

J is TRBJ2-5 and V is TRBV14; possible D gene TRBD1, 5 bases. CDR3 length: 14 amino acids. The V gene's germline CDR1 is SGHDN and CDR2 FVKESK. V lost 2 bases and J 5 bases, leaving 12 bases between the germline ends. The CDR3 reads CASSQNQGGETQYF. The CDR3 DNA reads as TGTGCCAGCAGCCAAAACCAGGGTGGGGAGACCCAGTACTTC.

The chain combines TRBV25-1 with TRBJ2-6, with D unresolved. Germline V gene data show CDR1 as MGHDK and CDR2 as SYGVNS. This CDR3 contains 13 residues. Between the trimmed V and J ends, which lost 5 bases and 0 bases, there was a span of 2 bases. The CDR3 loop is CASSNSGANVLTF. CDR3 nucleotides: TGTGCCAGCAGTAACTCTGGGGCCAACGTCCTGACTTTC. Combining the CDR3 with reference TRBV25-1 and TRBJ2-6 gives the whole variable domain EADIYQTPRYLVIGTGKKITLECSQTMGHDKMYWYQQDPGMELHLIHYSYGVNSTEKGDLSSESTVSRIRTEHFPLTLESARPSHTSQYLCASSNSGANVLTFGAGSRLTVL.

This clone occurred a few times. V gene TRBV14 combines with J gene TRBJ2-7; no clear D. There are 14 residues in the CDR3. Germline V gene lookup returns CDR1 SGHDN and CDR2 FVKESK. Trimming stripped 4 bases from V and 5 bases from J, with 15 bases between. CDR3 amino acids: CASSLGLGFNEQYF. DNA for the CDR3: TGTGCCAGCAGCCTAGGCTTAGGGTTCAACGAGCAGTACTTC. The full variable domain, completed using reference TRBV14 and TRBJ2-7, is EAGVTQFPSHSVIEKGQTVTLRCDPISGHDNLYWYRRVMGKEIKFLLHFVKESKQDESGMPNNRFLAERTGGTYSTLKVQPAELEDSGVYFCASSLGLGFNEQYFGPGTRLTVT.

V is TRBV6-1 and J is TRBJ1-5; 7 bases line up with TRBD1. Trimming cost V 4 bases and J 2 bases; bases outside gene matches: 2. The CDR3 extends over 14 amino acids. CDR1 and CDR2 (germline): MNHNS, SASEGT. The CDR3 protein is CASSATGRNQPQHF. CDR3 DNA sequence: TGTGCCAGCAGTGCGACAGGGCGCAATCAGCCCCAGCATTTT.

The CDR3 DNA reads as TGCGCCAGCAGCTCGAACCCAGGGGTGGAGACCCAGTACTTC. Translated, it gives CASSSNPGVETQYF. The chain combines TRBV5-1 with TRBJ2-5; possible D gene TRBD1, 6 bases. Per germline, CDR1 SGHRS and CDR2 YFSETQ. The CDR3 is 14 amino acids. V lost 3 bases, J lost 5 bases, and 14 bases lay in between.

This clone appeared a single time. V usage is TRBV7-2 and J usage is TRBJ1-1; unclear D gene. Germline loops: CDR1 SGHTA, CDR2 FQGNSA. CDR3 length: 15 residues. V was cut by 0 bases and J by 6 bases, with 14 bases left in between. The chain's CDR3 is CASSLAGKGFSEAFF. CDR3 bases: TGTGCCAGCAGCTTAGCGGGCAAGGGTTTTTCTGAAGCTTTCTTT.

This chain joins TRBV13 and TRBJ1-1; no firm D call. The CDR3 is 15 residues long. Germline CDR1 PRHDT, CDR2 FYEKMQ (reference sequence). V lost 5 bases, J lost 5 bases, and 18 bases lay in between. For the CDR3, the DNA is TGTGCCAGCAGCCCGCCGAGAGGGAGGAGGACTGAAGCTTTCTTT. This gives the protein CASSPPRGRRTEAFF.

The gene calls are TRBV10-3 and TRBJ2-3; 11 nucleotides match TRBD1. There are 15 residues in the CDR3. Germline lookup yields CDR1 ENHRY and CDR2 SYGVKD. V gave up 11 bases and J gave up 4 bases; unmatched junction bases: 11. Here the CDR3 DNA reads TGTGCCGTAGTACCGGGACAGGGGGGTGCAGATACGCAGTATTTT. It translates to CAVVPGQGGADTQYF.

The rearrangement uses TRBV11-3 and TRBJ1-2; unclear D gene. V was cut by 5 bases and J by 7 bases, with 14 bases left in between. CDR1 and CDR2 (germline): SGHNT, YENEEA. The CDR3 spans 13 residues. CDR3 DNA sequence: TGTGCCAGCAGCCGACAAGGCGATGGTGGCTACACCTTC. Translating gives CASSRQGDGGYTF. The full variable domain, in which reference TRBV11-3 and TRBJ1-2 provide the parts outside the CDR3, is EAGVVQSPRYKIIEKKQPVAFWCNPISGHNTLYWYLQNLGQGPELLIRYENEEAVDDSQLPKDRFSAERLKGVDSTLKIQPAELGDSAVYLCASSRQGDGGYTFGSGTRLTVV.

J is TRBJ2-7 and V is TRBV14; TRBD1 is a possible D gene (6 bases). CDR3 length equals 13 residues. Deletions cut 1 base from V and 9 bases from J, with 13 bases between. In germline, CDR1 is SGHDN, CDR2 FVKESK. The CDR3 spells CASSQGTGTRQYF. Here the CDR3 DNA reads TGTGCCAGCAGCCAAGGGACCGGGACACGGCAGTACTTC. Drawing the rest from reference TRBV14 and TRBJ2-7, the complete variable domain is EAGVTQFPSHSVIEKGQTVTLRCDPISGHDNLYWYRRVMGKEIKFLLHFVKESKQDESGMPNNRFLAERTGGTYSTLKVQPAELEDSGVYFCASSQGTGTRQYFGPGTRLTVT.

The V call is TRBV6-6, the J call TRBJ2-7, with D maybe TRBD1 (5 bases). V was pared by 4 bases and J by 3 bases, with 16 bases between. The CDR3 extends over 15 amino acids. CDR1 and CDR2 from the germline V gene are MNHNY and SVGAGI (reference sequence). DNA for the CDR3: TGTGCCAGCAGTTCAGGACACGGCCGACGCTACGAGCAGTACTTC. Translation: CASSSGHGRRYEQYF.

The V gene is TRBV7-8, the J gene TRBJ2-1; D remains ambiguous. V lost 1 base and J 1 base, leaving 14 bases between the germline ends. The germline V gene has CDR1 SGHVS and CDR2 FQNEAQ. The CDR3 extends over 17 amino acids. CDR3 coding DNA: TGTGCCAGCAGCTTAGTTCCTCTAGGTCTATCCTACAATGAGCAGTTCTTC. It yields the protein CASSLVPLGLSYNEQFF.

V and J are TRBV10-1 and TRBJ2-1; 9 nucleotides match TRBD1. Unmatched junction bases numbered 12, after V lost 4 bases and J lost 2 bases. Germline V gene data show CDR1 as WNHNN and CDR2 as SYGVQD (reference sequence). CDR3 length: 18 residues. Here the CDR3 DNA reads TGCGCCAGCAGTGTAACCAAGGGGGGACAGGGAGCCTACAATGAGCAGTTCTTC. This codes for CASSVTKGGQGAYNEQFF.

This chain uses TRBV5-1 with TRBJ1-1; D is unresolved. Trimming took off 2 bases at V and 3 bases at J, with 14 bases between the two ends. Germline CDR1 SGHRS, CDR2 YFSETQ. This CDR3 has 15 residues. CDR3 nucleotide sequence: TGCGCCAGCAGCTTTTCCCCGCAGGTGGACACTGAAGCTTTCTTT. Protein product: CASSFSPQVDTEAFF.

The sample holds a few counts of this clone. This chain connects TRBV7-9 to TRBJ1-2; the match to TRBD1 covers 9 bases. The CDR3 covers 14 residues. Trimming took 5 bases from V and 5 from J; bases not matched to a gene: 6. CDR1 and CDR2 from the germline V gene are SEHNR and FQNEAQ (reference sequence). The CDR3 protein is CASSRDRESYGYTF. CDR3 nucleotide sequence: TGTGCCAGCAGCCGGGACAGGGAAAGTTATGGCTACACCTTC.

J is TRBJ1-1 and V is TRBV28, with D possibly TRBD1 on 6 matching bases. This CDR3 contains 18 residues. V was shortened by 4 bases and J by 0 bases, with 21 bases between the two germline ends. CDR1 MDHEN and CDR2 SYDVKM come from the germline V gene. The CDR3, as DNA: TGTGCCAGCAGTTGGGGCTATAACCTAGGGGGGATGAACACTGAAGCTTTCTTT. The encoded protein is CASSWGYNLGGMNTEAFF.

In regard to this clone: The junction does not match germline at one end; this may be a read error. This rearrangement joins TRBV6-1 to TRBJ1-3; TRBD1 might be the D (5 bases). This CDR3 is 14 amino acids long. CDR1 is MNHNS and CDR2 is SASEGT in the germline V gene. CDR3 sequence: CANSWGTGGNTIYF. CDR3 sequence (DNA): TGCGCCAATTCGTGGGGGACTGGTGGAAACACCATATATTTT.

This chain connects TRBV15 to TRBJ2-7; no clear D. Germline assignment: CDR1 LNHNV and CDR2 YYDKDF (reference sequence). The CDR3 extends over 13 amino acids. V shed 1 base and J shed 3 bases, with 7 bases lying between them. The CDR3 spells CATSRGLDYEQYF. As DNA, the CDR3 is TGTGCCACCAGCAGAGGCCTTGACTACGAGCAGTACTTC.

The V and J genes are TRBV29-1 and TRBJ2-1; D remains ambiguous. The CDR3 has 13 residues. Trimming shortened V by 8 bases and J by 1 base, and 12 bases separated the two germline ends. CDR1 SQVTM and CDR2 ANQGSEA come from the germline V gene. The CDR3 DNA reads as TGCAGCATCAGATCAGGTTCCTACAATGAGCAGTTCTTC. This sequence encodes CSIRSGSYNEQFF.

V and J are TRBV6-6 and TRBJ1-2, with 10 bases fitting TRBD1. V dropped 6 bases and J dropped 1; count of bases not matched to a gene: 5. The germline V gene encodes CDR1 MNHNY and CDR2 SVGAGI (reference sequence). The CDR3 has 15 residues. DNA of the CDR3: TGTGCCAGCAGCCGACAGGGGGCGCGTAACTATGGCTACACCTTC. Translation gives CASSRQGARNYGYTF.

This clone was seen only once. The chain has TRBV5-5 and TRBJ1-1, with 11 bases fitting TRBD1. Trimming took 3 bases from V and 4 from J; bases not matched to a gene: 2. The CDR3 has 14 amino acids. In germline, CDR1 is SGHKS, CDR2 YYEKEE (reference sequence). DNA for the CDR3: TGTGCCAGCAGCTCCGGGACAGGGGGCACTGAAGCTTTCTTT. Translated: CASSSGTGGTEAFF. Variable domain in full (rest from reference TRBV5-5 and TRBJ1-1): DAGVTQSPTHLIKTRGQQVTLRCSPISGHKSVSWYQQVLGQGPQFIFQYYEKEERGRGNFPDRFSARQFPNYSSELNVNALLLGDSALYLCASSSGTGGTEAFFGQGTRLTVV.

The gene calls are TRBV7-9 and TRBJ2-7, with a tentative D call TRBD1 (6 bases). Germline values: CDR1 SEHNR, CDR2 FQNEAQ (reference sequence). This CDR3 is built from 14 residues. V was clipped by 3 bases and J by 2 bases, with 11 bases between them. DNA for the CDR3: TGTGCCAGCAGCTTCTTTGACAGGCCCTACGAGCAGTACTTC. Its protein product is CASSFFDRPYEQYF.